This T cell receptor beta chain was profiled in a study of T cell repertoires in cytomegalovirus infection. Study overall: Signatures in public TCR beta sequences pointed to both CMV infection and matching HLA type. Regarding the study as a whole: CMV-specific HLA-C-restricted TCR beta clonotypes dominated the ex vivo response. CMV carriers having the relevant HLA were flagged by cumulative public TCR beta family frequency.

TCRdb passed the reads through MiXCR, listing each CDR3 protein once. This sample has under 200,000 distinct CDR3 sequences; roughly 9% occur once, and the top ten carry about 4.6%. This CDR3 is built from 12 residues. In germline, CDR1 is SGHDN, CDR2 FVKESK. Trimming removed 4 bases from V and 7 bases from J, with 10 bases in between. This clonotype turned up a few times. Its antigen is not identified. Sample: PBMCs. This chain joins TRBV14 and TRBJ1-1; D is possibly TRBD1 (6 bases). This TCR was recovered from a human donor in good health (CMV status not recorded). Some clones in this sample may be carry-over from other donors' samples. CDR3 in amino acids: CASSLTGIEAFF. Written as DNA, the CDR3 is TGTGCCAGCAGCCTAACAGGGATTGAAGCTTTCTTT.